This passage covers 20 T cell receptor beta chains from one sample sequenced in a study of shared clonotypes between healthy human individuals. Repertoires were generated with immunoSEQ multiplex PCR, while TCRdb's copy carries only in-frame clones and drops some. Here the sample spans millions of clones, just over 90% being singletons. The sequenced sample was naive CD4+ T cells from PBMCs. The subset denotes: CD45RA+ positively selected. Every receptor here comes from a man younger than 35 in good health. Some clones in this sample may be carry-over from other donors' samples.

The chain recombines TRBV5-1 with TRBJ2-7; 9 bases map to TRBD1. The ends lost 1 base at V and 0 bases at J; junction bases unmatched: 11. The CDR3 is 18 residues long. Germline values: CDR1 SGHRS, CDR2 YFSETQ. The CDR3 region is CASSLWDRAGRGSYEQYF. The CDR3 DNA is TGCGCCAGCAGCTTGTGGGACAGGGCAGGGAGGGGCTCCTACGAGCAGTACTTC. The variable domain in full, with the rest retrieved from reference TRBV5-1 and TRBJ2-7, is KAGVTQTPRYLIKTRGQQVTLSCSPISGHRSVSWYQQTPGQGLQFLFEYFSETQRNKGNFPGRFSGRQFSNSRSEMNVSTLELGDSALYLCASSLWDRAGRGSYEQYFGPGTRLTVT.

The chain has TRBV2 and TRBJ2-7, with no clear D. V was clipped by 6 bases and J by 12 bases, with 15 bases between them. In germline, CDR1 is SNHLY, CDR2 FYNNEI. The CDR3 sequence is 11 residues long. The CDR3 region has the DNA TGTGCCAGCAGAGGGTCCTCAGTCCGGTACTTC. Encoded protein: CASRGSSVRYF.

J is TRBJ2-7 and V is TRBV7-3; 9 bases line up with TRBD2. Germline V lookup: CDR1 SGHTA, CDR2 FQGTGA. The length of the CDR3 is 13 residues. V lost 5 bases to trimming and J lost 6 bases; unmatched junction nucleotides: 5. The CDR3 protein is CASSIIAGVEQYF. The CDR3, as DNA: TGTGCCAGCAGCATAATAGCGGGAGTCGAGCAGTACTTC.

The J gene is TRBJ1-2, the V gene TRBV6-5; 9 nucleotides agree with TRBD1. The trim removed 6 bases at V and 5 bases at J, leaving 10 bases unmatched. Germline V CDR1 and CDR2: MNHEY, SVGAGI. The CDR3 consists of 15 residues. The CDR3 loop reads CASRPRGTGLYGYTF. CDR3 in DNA: TGTGCCAGCAGGCCCCGCGGGACAGGGTTATATGGCTACACCTTC.

This clone has more than one count but fewer than ten. The chain joins TRBV5-1 to TRBJ1-5; tentative D call: TRBD1 (5 bases). Trimming took off 2 bases at V and 5 bases at J, with 14 bases between the two ends. The CDR3 totals 15 residues. CDR1 is SGHRS and CDR2 is YFSETQ in the germline V gene. DNA of the CDR3: TGCGCCAGCAGCTTCAACAGCGGGGCCGATCAGCCCCAGCATTTT. Its protein product is CASSFNSGADQPQHF.

A word on this clone: Other DNA sequences of this sample code for an identical CDR3. J is TRBJ2-5 and V is TRBV9; unclear D gene. Germline V lookup: CDR1 SGDLS, CDR2 YYNGEE. The CDR3 is 12 amino acids. With 3 bases removed from V and 2 bases from J, the gap between germline ends came to 5 bases. The CDR3 protein is CASSASQETQYF. The CDR3 nucleotides are TGTGCCAGCAGCGCATCTCAAGAGACCCAGTACTTC.

In DNA, the CDR3 is TGTGCCAGTAGTATGCTAGCGGGAGATGGGGAGCAGTACTTC. This encodes CASSMLAGDGEQYF. The chain uses TRBV19 and TRBJ2-7; 10 bases map to TRBD2. The V gene's germline CDR1 is LNHDA and CDR2 SQIVND (reference sequence). V shed 3 bases and J 7 bases; nucleotides not matched to a gene: 6. This CDR3 contains 14 residues.

This CDR3 reads CASSLSKGEREKLFF. The CDR3 DNA reads TGTGCCAGCAGTTTATCGAAGGGGGAGAGGGAAAAACTGTTTTTT. The V call is TRBV28, the J call TRBJ1-4; a weak D match, TRBD1 (6 bases). This CDR3 contains 15 residues. Per germline, CDR1 MDHEN and CDR2 SYDVKM. Trimming removed 1 base from V and 8 bases from J, with 14 bases in between.

The rearrangement links TRBV7-6 to TRBJ1-3; 8 bases align to TRBD1. Germline V gene sequence: CDR1 SGHVS, CDR2 FNYEAQ. Trimming cost V 5 bases and J 2 bases; bases outside gene matches: 8. The CDR3 is 16 amino acids. The CDR3 coding sequence is TGTGCCAGCAGCCCCGCCAGGGGGCTGACTGGAAACACCATATATTTT. It encodes CASSPARGLTGNTIYF.

CDR3 DNA sequence: TGTGCCAGCAGCTATCAGCTCTCTGGGGCCAACGTCCTGACTTTC. Protein sequence: CASSYQLSGANVLTF. The rearrangement uses TRBV7-9 and TRBJ2-6; D remains unclear. Deletions cut 4 bases from V and 0 bases from J, with 7 bases between. This CDR3 is 15 amino acids long. Germline CDR1 and CDR2: SEHNR and FQNEAQ (reference sequence).

As regards this clone: The identical CDR3 is also encoded by other nucleotide sequences in the sample. The chain has TRBV5-1 and TRBJ1-3; D is uncertain. The CDR3 has 13 residues. Trimming stripped 2 bases from V and 0 bases from J, with 3 bases between. The germline V gene encodes CDR1 SGHRS and CDR2 YFSETQ. In DNA form, the CDR3 reads TGCGCCAGCAGCTTCAGCTCTGGAAACACCATATATTTT. It encodes CASSFSSGNTIYF.

The V call is TRBV4-1, the J call TRBJ2-1, with D possibly called TRBD1 or TRBD2 (5 bases each). CDR1 and CDR2 from the germline V gene are MGHRA and YSYEKL. The CDR3 totals 14 residues. Trimming shortened V by 4 bases and J by 3 bases, and 10 bases separated the two germline ends. The CDR3 loop reads CASSPGRNYNEQFF. CDR3 bases: TGCGCCAGCAGCCCGGGACGGAACTACAATGAGCAGTTCTTC.

The rearrangement uses TRBV27 and TRBJ2-7; D is possibly TRBD2 (6 bases). Germline lookup yields CDR1 MNHEY and CDR2 SMNVEV (reference sequence). The CDR3 sequence is 14 residues long. Between the trimmed V and J ends, which lost 5 bases and 6 bases, there was a span of 17 bases. The CDR3 protein is CASSRRLGPSEQYF. The CDR3 DNA reads as TGTGCCAGCAGTCGTCGACTAGGCCCTTCCGAGCAGTACTTC.

The CDR3 sequence is CAWSATGAVNQPQHF. Here the CDR3 DNA reads TGTGCCTGGAGTGCCACAGGGGCCGTAAATCAGCCCCAGCATTTT. The gene calls are TRBV30 and TRBJ1-5, with 7 bases matching TRBD1. Germline CDR1 reads GTSNPN; CDR2 reads SVGIG (reference sequence). V lost 1 base, J lost 4 bases, and 7 bases stayed unmatched. The CDR3 has 15 residues.

The chain has TRBV7-9 and TRBJ2-2; D is perhaps TRBD2 (6 bases). The CDR3 is 15 amino acids. Trimming stripped 5 bases from V and 1 base from J, with 11 bases between. Looked up from germline, CDR1 is SEHNR and CDR2 is FQNEAQ (reference sequence). The CDR3 is CASSRDLMNTGELFF. The DNA for the CDR3 is TGTGCCAGCAGCAGGGACTTGATGAACACCGGGGAGCTGTTTTTT.

The V call is TRBV11-1, the J call TRBJ2-5; D not resolved. Germline-derived CDR1 and CDR2 are SGHAT and FQDESV (reference sequence). Trimming removed 4 bases at V and 2 bases at J, with 17 bases between. The CDR3 has 16 amino acids. CDR3 loop: CASSSPRVSQQETQYF. Written as DNA, the CDR3 is TGTGCCAGCAGCTCGCCACGGGTCAGCCAACAAGAGACCCAGTACTTC.

The chain employs TRBV12-5 and TRBJ2-5; TRBD2 might be the D (5 bases). V dropped 7 bases and J dropped 3 bases, with 12 bases sitting between them. CDR3 length: 13 residues. The V gene's germline CDR1 is LGHNT and CDR2 FRNRAP. The CDR3 spells CASAKYGEETQYF. The CDR3 DNA sequence: TGTGCTAGTGCTAAATACGGGGAAGAGACCCAGTACTTC.

The rearrangement joins TRBV5-1 to TRBJ2-3; TRBD2 agrees at 7 bases. The CDR3 contains 16 residues. V was clipped by 0 bases and J by 0 bases; unmatched bases: 4. Germline V lookup: CDR1 SGHRS, CDR2 YFSETQ. This chain's CDR3 is CASSLVGTTSTDTQYF. CDR3 bases: TGCGCCAGCAGCTTGGTCGGGACTACTAGCACAGATACGCAGTATTTT.

V usage is TRBV5-8 and J usage is TRBJ1-5; perhaps TRBD1 as D (5 bases). CDR3 size: 14 residues. Trimming stripped 4 bases from V and 3 bases from J, with 11 bases between. CDR1 SGHTS and CDR2 YDEGEE come from the germline V gene. CDR3: CASSRREINQPQHF. The CDR3 DNA follows: TGTGCCAGCAGCCGCAGGGAAATCAATCAGCCCCAGCATTTT.

The rearrangement joins TRBV29-1 to TRBJ1-2, with 7 bases that match TRBD1. Germline CDR1 SQVTM, CDR2 ANQGSEA. This CDR3 spans 15 amino acids. V shed 3 bases and J 3 bases; nucleotides not matched to a gene: 10. In nucleotides, the CDR3 is TGCAGCGTTGAGGCATTAGGGGGCGGCGACTATGGCTACACCTTC. Protein product: CSVEALGGGDYGYTF.